The 21 T cell receptor beta chains listed next were all sequenced from one sample in a study of neurological immune-mediated disorders. TCRdb re-called the 5' RACE reads with MiXCR, one entry per CDR3 protein. This table has under 40,000 distinct CDR3 sequences, approximately 3% appearing once. The sample's time point: longitudinal time-point 1 (baseline). The sample consisted of PBMCs. The receptors originated from a woman between 55 and 75 years old with multiple sclerosis.

In this sample, this clonotype turned up many times. The rearrangement joins TRBV9 to TRBJ2-1, with TRBD2 matching 11 bases. The CDR3 consists of 16 residues. Germline V gene lookup returns CDR1 SGDLS and CDR2 YYNGEE. Germline trimming cut 0 bases from V and 8 bases from J; bases unmatched to any gene: 7. CDR3 in amino acids: CASSVDPSGGPDEQFF. For the CDR3, the DNA is TGTGCCAGCAGCGTAGACCCTAGCGGGGGGCCCGATGAGCAGTTCTTC.

This clonotype was observed many times. The chain employs TRBV15 and TRBJ1-1; D remains unclear. CDR1 and CDR2 (germline): LNHNV, YYDKDF (reference sequence). V lost 0 bases and J lost 5, with 10 bases in between. CDR3 length: 14 residues. The CDR3 sequence: CATSRDRAGTEAFF. CDR3 bases: TGTGCCACCAGCAGAGATAGGGCTGGAACTGAAGCTTTCTTT.

This clonotype came up many times. V and J are TRBV5-8 and TRBJ1-1, with 11 nucleotides matching TRBD1. With V trimmed by 2 bases and J by 3 bases, 3 bases remained unmatched. CDR1 and CDR2 (germline): SGHTS, YDEGEE. The CDR3 consists of 15 residues. Here the CDR3 DNA reads TGTGCCAGCAGCTTCACGGGACAGGGGGACACTGAAGCTTTCTTT. This codes for CASSFTGQGDTEAFF. The whole variable domain, filled in from reference TRBV5-8 and TRBJ1-1, reads EAGVTQSPTHLIKTRGQQATLRCSPISGHTSVYWYQQALGLGLQFLLWYDEGEERNRGNFPPRFSGRQFPNYSSELNVNALELEDSALYLCASSFTGQGDTEAFFGQGTRLTVV.

This clonotype was counted at least ten times. The rearrangement uses TRBV5-1 and TRBJ1-1; no clear D. Germline loops: CDR1 SGHRS, CDR2 YFSETQ. The CDR3 covers 13 residues. Trimming left V 1 base short and J 0 bases short, with 4 bases between. The CDR3 coding sequence is TGCGCCAGCAGCTTGAATTTGAACACTGAAGCTTTCTTT. Its protein product is CASSLNLNTEAFF.

This clonotype was counted ten times or more. The V and J genes are TRBV29-1 and TRBJ1-3; possible D gene TRBD1, 6 bases. The V gene's germline CDR1 is SQVTM and CDR2 ANQGSEA. CDR3 length: 13 amino acids. The V end lost 6 bases, the J end lost 4 bases, and 13 bases lay between the germline ends. The CDR3: CSVDTGPGNTIYF. The CDR3 DNA is TGCAGCGTAGATACAGGGCCCGGAAACACCATATATTTT.

This clonotype has ten or more counts. This chain joins TRBV7-9 and TRBJ1-2; a possible D gene is TRBD1 (5 bases). V was trimmed by 2 bases and J by 1 base, leaving 11 bases between them. Germline-derived CDR1 and CDR2 are SEHNR and FQNEAQ (reference sequence). This CDR3 contains 15 residues. The chain's CDR3 is CASSLQGGGNYGYTF. The CDR3 DNA reads TGTGCCAGCAGCTTACAGGGAGGCGGTAACTATGGCTACACCTTC.

The chain combines TRBV10-3 with TRBJ1-4; D is unclear. CDR1 and CDR2 (germline): ENHRY, SYGVKD. V lost 2 bases, J lost 6 bases, and 10 bases lay in between. The CDR3 contains 14 residues. CDR3 sequence: CAISEVGRDEKLFF. The CDR3 coding sequence is TGTGCCATCAGTGAGGTGGGGAGGGATGAAAAACTGTTTTTT.

This clonotype has a single count. The chain carries TRBV2 and TRBJ2-6, with 8 bases lining up with TRBD2. The germline gives CDR1 SNHLY, CDR2 FYNNEI. The CDR3 has 17 residues. V gave up 3 bases and J gave up 6 bases; unmatched junction bases: 10. The CDR3, as DNA: TGTGCCAGCAGTGATTGGGGCGGGGGGTCCGTGGCCAACGTCCTGACTTTC. Translated, it gives CASSDWGGGSVANVLTF.

This clonotype was seen many times. The chain has TRBV5-1 and TRBJ2-2, with no clear D. V lost 4 bases and J lost 0, with 10 bases in between. The CDR3 is 15 amino acids. The germline CDR1 and CDR2 sequences are SGHRS and YFSETQ. In DNA form, the CDR3 reads TGCGCCAGCAGCACCGGGTCTGCGAACACCGGGGAGCTGTTTTTT. This codes for CASSTGSANTGELFF.

A few counts support this clonotype. CDR3 in DNA: TGTGCCAGCAGCCACGTCACAGGGGTTGGCTACACCTTC. It yields the protein CASSHVTGVGYTF. The rearrangement joins TRBV16 to TRBJ1-2, with TRBD1 identical over 7 bases. Germline trimming cut 3 bases from V and 7 bases from J; bases unmatched to any gene: 5. Germline assignment: CDR1 KGHSY and CDR2 FQNENV. The CDR3 is 13 amino acids.

This clonotype was seen a handful of times. The V and J genes are TRBV11-3 and TRBJ2-3, with TRBD2 matching 8 bases. The ends lost 6 bases at V and 1 base at J; junction bases unmatched: 3. CDR1 and CDR2 (germline): SGHNT, YENEEA. CDR3 length: 14 amino acids. The CDR3 sequence is CASSFSGGTDTQYF. The CDR3 DNA follows: TGTGCCAGCAGTTTTAGCGGGGGCACAGATACGCAGTATTTT.

This clonotype was seen at least ten times. The genes are TRBV5-1 and TRBJ2-7; no firm D call. Trimming shortened V by 5 bases and J by 0 bases, and 18 bases separated the two germline ends. Germline V lookup: CDR1 SGHRS, CDR2 YFSETQ. The CDR3 totals 16 residues. The DNA of the CDR3 is TGCGCCAGCAGGACTGGATGGTTTTCGGCCTCCTACGAGCAGTACTTC. This encodes CASRTGWFSASYEQYF.

This clonotype was recorded at least ten times. The V and J genes are TRBV15 and TRBJ1-5; D remains unclear. The V end was cut by 8 bases, the J end by 6 bases, with 17 bases between. The CDR3 has 14 amino acids. Germline values: CDR1 LNHNV, CDR2 YYDKDF (reference sequence). CDR3 sequence (DNA): TGTGCCACCGCCGGGCGTCGGTCAGGTCAGCCCCAGCATTTT. It is translated as CATAGRRSGQPQHF.

This clonotype was seen at least ten times. V usage is TRBV10-2 and J usage is TRBJ2-5; D unresolved. The CDR3 has 13 residues. V was pared by 6 bases and J by 5 bases, with 13 bases between. CDR1 is WSHSY, CDR2 SAAADI, per germline. CDR3 sequence: CASSGWVVETQYF. The CDR3 bases are TGCGCCAGCAGCGGGTGGGTGGTTGAGACCCAGTACTTC.

This clonotype has at least ten counts. The J gene is TRBJ2-7, the V gene TRBV5-1, with D maybe TRBD1 (6 bases). Germline V gene lookup returns CDR1 SGHRS and CDR2 YFSETQ. The CDR3 spans 15 residues. V lost 5 bases, J lost 7 bases, and 22 bases lay in between. In DNA, the CDR3 is TGCGCCAGCAGTTTCCAAACCGGGACACCTTATGAGCAGTACTTC. It yields the protein CASSFQTGTPYEQYF.

This clonotype was seen repeatedly, ten times or more. V and J are TRBV20-1 and TRBJ2-7; 8 bases align to TRBD1. Losses at the gene ends were 4 bases for V and 2 bases for J; bases not matched to a gene: 7. The CDR3 extends over 14 amino acids. Looked up from germline, CDR1 is DFQATT and CDR2 is SNEGSKA (reference sequence). The CDR3 region has the DNA TGCAGTGCTATTAGACGGGACAGGACCTACGAGCAGTACTTC. This encodes CSAIRRDRTYEQYF.

This clonotype has at least ten counts. This sequence joins TRBV5-1 and TRBJ2-5; weak D call: TRBD1 (8 bases). V lost 0 bases, J lost 2 bases, and 17 bases lay in between. CDR1 SGHRS and CDR2 YFSETQ come from the germline V gene. CDR3 length equals 17 residues. The CDR3 nucleotides read TGCGCCAGCAGCTTGGCCCCCGGACAGGGAGGGCAAGAGACCCAGTACTTC. Its translation: CASSLAPGQGGQETQYF.

The sample holds many counts of this clonotype. V and J are TRBV11-2 and TRBJ2-5; either TRBD1 or TRBD2 may supply D (5 bases each). Trimming pared 6 bases from V and 4 bases from J, leaving 12 bases between. The CDR3 sequence is 13 residues long. Germline V gives CDR1 SGHAT, CDR2 FQNNGV. The CDR3 spells CASREQGRETQYF. Written as DNA, the CDR3 is TGTGCCAGCAGGGAGCAGGGACGAGAGACCCAGTACTTC.

This clonotype was picked up many times. This sequence joins TRBV18 and TRBJ2-1; possible D gene TRBD1, 5 bases. The CDR3 totals 15 residues. Germline V CDR1 and CDR2: KGHSH, LQKENI. Between the trimmed V and J ends, which lost 2 bases and 7 bases, there was a span of 15 bases. CDR3 coding DNA: TGTGCCAGCTCACCAGGGGCCACAATCAATAATGAGCAGTTCTTC. Its protein product is CASSPGATINNEQFF.

This clonotype has just one count. The genes are TRBV20-1 and TRBJ1-1, with a weak D call TRBD1 (6 bases). In germline, CDR1 is DFQATT, CDR2 SNEGSKA (reference sequence). The V gene lost 5 bases and the J gene lost 0 bases, with 16 bases spanning the gap. The CDR3 totals 15 residues. In DNA form, the CDR3 reads TGCAGTGCTGCCTGGACAGAGGTACTGAACACTGAAGCTTTCTTT. It specifies CSAAWTEVLNTEAFF.

This clonotype was observed at least ten times. The chain employs TRBV5-1 and TRBJ2-7; D is ambiguous. Germline CDR1 SGHRS, CDR2 YFSETQ. V lost 4 bases and J lost 1, with 12 bases in between. This CDR3 has 14 residues. DNA for the CDR3: TGCGCCAGCAGCCTCTCCCCGAGATCCTACGAGCAGTACTTC. Its translation: CASSLSPRSYEQYF.